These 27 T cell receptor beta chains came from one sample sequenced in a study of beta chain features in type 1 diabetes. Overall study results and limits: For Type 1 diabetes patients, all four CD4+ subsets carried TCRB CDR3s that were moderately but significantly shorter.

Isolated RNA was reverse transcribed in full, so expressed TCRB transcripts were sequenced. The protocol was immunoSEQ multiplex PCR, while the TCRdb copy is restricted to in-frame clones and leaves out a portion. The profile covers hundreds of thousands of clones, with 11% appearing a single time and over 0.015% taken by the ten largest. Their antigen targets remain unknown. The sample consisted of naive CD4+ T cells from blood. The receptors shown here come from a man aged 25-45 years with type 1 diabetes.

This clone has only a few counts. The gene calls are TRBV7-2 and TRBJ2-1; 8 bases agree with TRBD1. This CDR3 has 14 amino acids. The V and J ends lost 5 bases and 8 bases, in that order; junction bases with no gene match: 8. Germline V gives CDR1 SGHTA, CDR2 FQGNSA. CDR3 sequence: CASSPGQGTDEQFF. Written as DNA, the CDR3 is TGTGCCAGCAGCCCAGGACAGGGAACGGATGAGCAGTTCTTC.

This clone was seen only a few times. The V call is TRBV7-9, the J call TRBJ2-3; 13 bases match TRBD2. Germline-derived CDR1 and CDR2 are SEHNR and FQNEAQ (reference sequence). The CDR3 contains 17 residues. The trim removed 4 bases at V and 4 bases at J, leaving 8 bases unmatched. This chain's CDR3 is CASSSWTSGGWADTQYF. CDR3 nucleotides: TGTGCCAGCAGCTCATGGACTAGCGGGGGTTGGGCAGATACGCAGTATTTT.

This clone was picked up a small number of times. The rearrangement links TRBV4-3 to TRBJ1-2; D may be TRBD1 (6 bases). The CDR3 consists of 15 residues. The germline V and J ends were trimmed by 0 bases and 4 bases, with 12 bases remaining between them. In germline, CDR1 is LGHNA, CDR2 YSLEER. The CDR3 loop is CASSQDKEDSYGYTF. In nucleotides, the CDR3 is TGCGCCAGCAGCCAAGATAAGGAGGACAGCTATGGCTACACCTTC.

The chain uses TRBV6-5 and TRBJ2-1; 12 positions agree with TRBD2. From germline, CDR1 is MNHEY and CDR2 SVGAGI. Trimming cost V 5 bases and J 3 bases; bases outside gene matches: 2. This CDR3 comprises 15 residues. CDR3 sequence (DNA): TGTGCCAGCAGTAGGACTAGCGGGGTCTACAATGAGCAGTTCTTC. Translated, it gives CASSRTSGVYNEQFF.

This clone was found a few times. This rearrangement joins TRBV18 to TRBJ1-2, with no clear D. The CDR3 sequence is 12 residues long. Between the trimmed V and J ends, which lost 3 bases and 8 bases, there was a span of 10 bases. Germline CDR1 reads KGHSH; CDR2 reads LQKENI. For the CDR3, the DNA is TGTGCCAGCTCACCTTCTGACGGGGGCTACACCTTC. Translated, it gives CASSPSDGGYTF.

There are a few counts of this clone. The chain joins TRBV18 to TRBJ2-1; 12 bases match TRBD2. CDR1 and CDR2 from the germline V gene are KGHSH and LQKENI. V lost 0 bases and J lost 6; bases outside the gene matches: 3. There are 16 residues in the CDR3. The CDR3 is CASSPPGLAGSNEQFF. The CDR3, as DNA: TGTGCCAGCTCACCACCCGGACTAGCGGGAAGCAATGAGCAGTTCTTC.

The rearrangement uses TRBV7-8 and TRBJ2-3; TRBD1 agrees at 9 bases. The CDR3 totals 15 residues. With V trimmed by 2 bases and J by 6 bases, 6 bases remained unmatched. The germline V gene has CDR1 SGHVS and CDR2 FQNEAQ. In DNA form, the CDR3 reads TGTGCCAGCAGCTTACAAACAGGGGGCGTCGATACGCAGTATTTT. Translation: CASSLQTGGVDTQYF.

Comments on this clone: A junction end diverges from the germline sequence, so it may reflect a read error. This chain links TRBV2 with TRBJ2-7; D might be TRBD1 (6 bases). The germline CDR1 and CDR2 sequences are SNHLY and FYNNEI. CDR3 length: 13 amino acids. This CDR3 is CASSEDSSHEQYF. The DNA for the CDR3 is TGTGCCAGCAGTGAGGACAGCTCCCACGAGCAGTACTTC.

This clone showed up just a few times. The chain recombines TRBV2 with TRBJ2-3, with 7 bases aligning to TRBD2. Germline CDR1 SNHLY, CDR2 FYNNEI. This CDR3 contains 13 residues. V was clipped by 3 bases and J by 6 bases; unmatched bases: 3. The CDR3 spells CASSDRGVDTQYF. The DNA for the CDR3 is TGTGCCAGCAGTGACCGGGGGGTTGATACGCAGTATTTT. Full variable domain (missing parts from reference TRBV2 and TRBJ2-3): EPEVTQTPSHQVTQMGQEVILRCVPISNHLYFYWYRQILGQKVEFLVSFYNNEISEKSEIFDDQFSVERPDGSNFTLKIRSTKLEDSAMYFCASSDRGVDTQYFGPGTRLTVL.

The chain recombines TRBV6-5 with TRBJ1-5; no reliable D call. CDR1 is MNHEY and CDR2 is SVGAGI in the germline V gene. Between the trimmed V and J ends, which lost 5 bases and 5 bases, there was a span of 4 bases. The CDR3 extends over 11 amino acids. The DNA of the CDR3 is TGTGCCAGCAGTGGAGATCAGCCCCAGCATTTT. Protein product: CASSGDQPQHF.

CDR3 nucleotide sequence: TGTGCCAGCAGCAAAATATCCGGGACTAGCGGGGGGGCCTCCTACAATGAGCAGTTCTTC. Its translation: CASSKISGTSGGASYNEQFF. This chain joins TRBV7-6 and TRBJ2-1, with TRBD2 matching 16 bases. CDR1 and CDR2 (germline): SGHVS, FNYEAQ. V trimming: 5 bases; J trimming: 0 bases; junction bases outside the gene matches: 10. The CDR3 spans 20 residues.

CDR3 nucleotide sequence: TGTGCCAGCAGCCGACAGCCCCAAGAGACCCAGTACTTC. This sequence encodes CASSRQPQETQYF. The gene calls are TRBV7-9 and TRBJ2-5, with D perhaps TRBD1 (5 bases). The CDR3 extends over 13 amino acids. V was shortened by 5 bases and J by 1 base, with 8 bases between the two germline ends. Germline-derived CDR1 and CDR2 are SEHNR and FQNEAQ (reference sequence).

CDR3 bases: TGTGCCAGCAGCCCTGGACAGGGGCATCAGCCCCAGCATTTT. This encodes CASSPGQGHQPQHF. The J gene is TRBJ1-5, the V gene TRBV2; 9 positions match TRBD1. The germline CDR1 and CDR2 sequences are SNHLY and FYNNEI. This CDR3 has 14 amino acids. V dropped 6 bases and J dropped 5; count of bases not matched to a gene: 5.

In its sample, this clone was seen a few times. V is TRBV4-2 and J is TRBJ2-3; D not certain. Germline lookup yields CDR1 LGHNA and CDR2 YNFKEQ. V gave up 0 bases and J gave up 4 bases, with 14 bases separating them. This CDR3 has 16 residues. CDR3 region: CASSQDGLALSDTQYF. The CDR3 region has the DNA TGTGCCAGCAGCCAAGATGGCCTGGCTCTTTCAGATACGCAGTATTTT.

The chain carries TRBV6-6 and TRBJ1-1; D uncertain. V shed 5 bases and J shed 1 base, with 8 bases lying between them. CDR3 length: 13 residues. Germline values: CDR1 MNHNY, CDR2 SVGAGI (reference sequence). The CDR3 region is CASSIVSNTEAFF. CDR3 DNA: TGTGCCAGCAGTATAGTGTCGAACACTGAAGCTTTCTTT.

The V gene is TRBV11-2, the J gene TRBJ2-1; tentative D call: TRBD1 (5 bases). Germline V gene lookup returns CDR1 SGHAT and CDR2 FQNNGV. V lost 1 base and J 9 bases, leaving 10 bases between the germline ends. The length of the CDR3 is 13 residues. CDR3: CASSLVGEGEQFF. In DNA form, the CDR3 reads TGTGCCAGCAGCTTAGTAGGGGAAGGTGAGCAGTTCTTC.

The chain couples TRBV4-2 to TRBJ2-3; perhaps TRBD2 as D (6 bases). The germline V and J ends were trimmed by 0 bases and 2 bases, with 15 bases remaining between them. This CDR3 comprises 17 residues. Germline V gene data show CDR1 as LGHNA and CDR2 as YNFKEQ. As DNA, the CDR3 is TGTGCCAGCAGCCAAGATATCCAGCGGGCCGCCACAGATACGCAGTATTTT. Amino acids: CASSQDIQRAATDTQYF.

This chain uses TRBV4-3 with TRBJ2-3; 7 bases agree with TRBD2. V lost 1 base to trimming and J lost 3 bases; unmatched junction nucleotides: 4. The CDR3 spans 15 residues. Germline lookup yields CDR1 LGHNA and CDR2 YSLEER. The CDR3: CASSQGTRDTDTQYF. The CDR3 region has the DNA TGCGCCAGCAGCCAAGGGACTAGAGATACAGATACGCAGTATTTT.

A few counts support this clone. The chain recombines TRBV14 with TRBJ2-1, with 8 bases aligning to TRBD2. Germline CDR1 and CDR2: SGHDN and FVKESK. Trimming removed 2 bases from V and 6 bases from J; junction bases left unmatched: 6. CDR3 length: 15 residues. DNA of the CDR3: TGTGCCAGCAGCCAAAGGGCGGGGGGCGGCAATGAGCAGTTCTTC. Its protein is CASSQRAGGGNEQFF.

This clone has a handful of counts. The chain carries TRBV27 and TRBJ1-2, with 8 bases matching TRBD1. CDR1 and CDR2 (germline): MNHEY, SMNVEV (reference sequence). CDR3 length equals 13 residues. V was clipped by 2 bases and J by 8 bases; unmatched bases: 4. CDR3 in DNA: TGTGCCAGCAGTTTACAGGGGGCGGGAGGCTACACCTTC. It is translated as CASSLQGAGGYTF.

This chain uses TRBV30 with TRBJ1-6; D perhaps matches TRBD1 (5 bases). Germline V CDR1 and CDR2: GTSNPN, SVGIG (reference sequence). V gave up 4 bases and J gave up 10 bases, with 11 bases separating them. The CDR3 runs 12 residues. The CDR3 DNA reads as TGTGCCTGGAACAGGTTCGGGTCACCCCTCCACTTT. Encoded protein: CAWNRFGSPLHF.

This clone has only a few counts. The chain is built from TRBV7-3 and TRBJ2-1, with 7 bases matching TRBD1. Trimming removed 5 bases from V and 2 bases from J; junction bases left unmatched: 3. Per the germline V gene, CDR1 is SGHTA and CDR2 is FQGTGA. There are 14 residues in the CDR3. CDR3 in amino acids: CASSARGPYNEQFF. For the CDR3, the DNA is TGTGCCAGCAGCGCGAGGGGGCCCTACAATGAGCAGTTCTTC.

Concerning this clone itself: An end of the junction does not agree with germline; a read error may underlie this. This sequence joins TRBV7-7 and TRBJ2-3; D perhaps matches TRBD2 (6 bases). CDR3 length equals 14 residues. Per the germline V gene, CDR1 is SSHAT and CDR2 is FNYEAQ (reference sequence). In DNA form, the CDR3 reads TGTGCTAGCAGCCCCTCGACCGCGGGGGATACGCAGTATTTT. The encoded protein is CASSPSTAGDTQYF.

The CDR3 sequence: CASSGSTGVHEQYF. The CDR3 region has the DNA TGTGCCAGCAGTGGATCGACAGGGGTACACGAGCAGTACTTC. This sequence joins TRBV28 and TRBJ2-5, with 8 positions matching TRBD1. Matching the DNA end better, TRBJ2-7 makes the J call doubtful. Germline V lookup: CDR1 MDHEN, CDR2 SYDVKM. The CDR3 is 14 residues long.

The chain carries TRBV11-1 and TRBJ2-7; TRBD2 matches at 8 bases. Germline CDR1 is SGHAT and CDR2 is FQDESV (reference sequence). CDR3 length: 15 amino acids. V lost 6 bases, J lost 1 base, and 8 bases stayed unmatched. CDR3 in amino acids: CASSSGGDGSYEQYF. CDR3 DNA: TGTGCCAGCAGTTCGGGGGGGGACGGTTCCTACGAGCAGTACTTC.

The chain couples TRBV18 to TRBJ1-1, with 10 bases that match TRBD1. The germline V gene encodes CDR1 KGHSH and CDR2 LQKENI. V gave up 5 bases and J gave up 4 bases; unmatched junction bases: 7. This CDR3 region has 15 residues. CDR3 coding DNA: TGTGCCAGCTCATCCCGACAGGGGGCCGGCACTGAAGCTTTCTTT. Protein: CASSSRQGAGTEAFF.

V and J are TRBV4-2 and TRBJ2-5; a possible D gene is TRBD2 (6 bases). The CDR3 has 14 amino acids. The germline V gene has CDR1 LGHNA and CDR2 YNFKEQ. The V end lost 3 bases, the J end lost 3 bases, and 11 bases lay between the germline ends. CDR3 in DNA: TGTGCCAGCAGCCAGGGGGACTGGAAAGAGACCCAGTACTTC. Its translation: CASSQGDWKETQYF.